The 30 T cell receptor beta chains listed next were all sequenced from one sample in a study of T cell repertoires in cytomegalovirus infection. Via MiXCR, TCRdb re-called the reads, giving one row per CDR3 protein. Of about 200,000 distinct CDR3 sequences listed, 8.5% to 10% are singletons. The sequencing sample was made of PBMCs. The receptors were sampled from a human donor in good health (CMV status not recorded). Some clones in this sample may be carry-over from other donors' samples.

Ten or more counts support this clonotype. The genes are TRBV20-1 and TRBJ2-7; D gene ambiguous. The CDR3 covers 13 residues. From germline, CDR1 is DFQATT and CDR2 SNEGSKA (reference sequence). Trimming removed 3 bases from V and 6 bases from J, with 15 bases in between. CDR3 in DNA: TGCAGTGCTAGTGATCAGCCTGACGGCGAGCAGTACTTC. This gives the protein CSASDQPDGEQYF.

This clonotype has ten or more counts. The rearrangement uses TRBV6-2 or TRBV6-3 and TRBJ2-3; TRBD2 might be the D (5 bases). Germline assignment: CDR1 MNHEY and CDR2 SVGEGT. V lost 7 bases and J 5 bases, leaving 19 bases between the germline ends. The CDR3 spans 15 residues. The CDR3 loop is CASKVTWRSRDTQYF. CDR3 nucleotides: TGTGCCAGCAAAGTTACGTGGAGGAGTAGAGATACGCAGTATTTT.

This clonotype was seen more than once but under ten times. The genes are TRBV4-3 and TRBJ2-3; D unresolved. Germline lookup yields CDR1 LGHNA and CDR2 YSLEER. The V gene lost 0 bases and the J gene lost 5 bases, with 21 bases spanning the gap. The CDR3 is made up of 18 amino acids. Here the CDR3 reads CASSQELGRPGDLDTQYF. The DNA for the CDR3 is TGCGCCAGCAGCCAAGAACTCGGCCGCCCGGGCGACTTAGATACGCAGTATTTT.

There are a few counts of this clonotype. The chain has TRBV20-1 and TRBJ2-7; 13 bases fit TRBD2. The CDR3 is 14 amino acids. Looked up from germline, CDR1 is DFQATT and CDR2 is SNEGSKA (reference sequence). The trim removed 3 bases at V and 5 bases at J, leaving 4 bases unmatched. The chain's CDR3 is CSASLGLAGDEQYF. The CDR3 region has the DNA TGCAGTGCTAGCCTCGGACTAGCGGGAGACGAGCAGTACTTC.

This clonotype was counted many times. The rearrangement uses TRBV6-1 and TRBJ1-1, with TRBD1 identical over 7 bases. The CDR3 runs to 14 residues. The germline V gene has CDR1 MNHNS and CDR2 SASEGT. Trimming removed 6 bases from V and 0 bases from J; junction bases left unmatched: 4. CDR3 bases: TGTGCCAGCAGCCGGACAGGAATGAACACTGAAGCTTTCTTT. Amino acids: CASSRTGMNTEAFF.

This clonotype was recorded a few times. V gene TRBV20-1 combines with J gene TRBJ2-1; 7 nucleotides match TRBD2. Germline trimming cut 1 base from V and 1 base from J; bases unmatched to any gene: 10. The CDR3 has 17 amino acids. Germline V CDR1 and CDR2: DFQATT, SNEGSKA (reference sequence). Written as DNA, the CDR3 is TGCAGTGCTAGAGGGGCGGATCTGCGGGGGTCCTACAATGAGCAGTTCTTC. This translates into CSARGADLRGSYNEQFF.

This clonotype was picked up many times. V and J are TRBV7-8 and TRBJ1-3; unclear D gene. Germline-derived CDR1 and CDR2 are SGHVS and FQNEAQ. V was shortened by 3 bases and J by 1 base, with 13 bases between the two germline ends. The CDR3 contains 16 residues. The CDR3 nucleotides read TGTGCCAGCAGCTTCCCCGGTACGGGATCTGGAAACACCATATATTTT. Translating it yields CASSFPGTGSGNTIYF.

V is TRBV29-1 and J is TRBJ1-1; 8 positions match TRBD1. The trim removed 3 bases at V and 0 bases at J, leaving 3 bases unmatched. CDR1 SQVTM and CDR2 ANQGSEA come from the germline V gene. The CDR3 spans 14 residues. This CDR3 is CSVDRTGMNTEAFF. DNA for the CDR3: TGCAGCGTTGACAGGACAGGGATGAACACTGAAGCTTTCTTT.

The V gene is TRBV5-4, the J gene TRBJ2-5, with D possibly matching TRBD2 (5 bases). The V end was cut by 0 bases, the J end by 6 bases, with 12 bases between. Germline loops: CDR1 SGHNT, CDR2 YYREEE (reference sequence). The CDR3 spans 14 residues. The CDR3 region has the DNA TGTGCCAGCAGCTTGGTAGAAGTCGGGAAGACCCAGTACTTC. Its protein is CASSLVEVGKTQYF.

CDR3 loop: CASSPAGTGIGLGEQFF. CDR3 sequence (DNA): TGTGCCAGCAGCCCAGCGGGGACAGGTATCGGTCTGGGTGAGCAGTTCTTC. The V gene is TRBV7-2, the J gene TRBJ2-1; TRBD1 might be the D (8 bases). The CDR3 sequence is 17 residues long. V shed 5 bases and J shed 9 bases, with 26 bases lying between them. CDR1 SGHTA and CDR2 FQGNSA come from the germline V gene.

This clonotype was seen a handful of times. The gene calls are TRBV20-1 and TRBJ2-2; either TRBD1 or TRBD2 may fit D (6 bases each). V lost 1 base, J lost 4 bases, and 13 bases lay in between. There are 15 residues in the CDR3. Germline lookup yields CDR1 DFQATT and CDR2 SNEGSKA (reference sequence). CDR3 DNA: TGCAGTGCTAGAGGTTCACAGGGAGGCACCGGGGAGCTGTTTTTT. As protein: CSARGSQGGTGELFF.

There are many counts of this clonotype. The genes are TRBV5-6 and TRBJ1-1; 7 nucleotides line up with TRBD1. The CDR3 is 15 amino acids. V lost 3 bases to trimming and J lost 4 bases; unmatched junction nucleotides: 9. Germline loops: CDR1 SGHDT, CDR2 YYEEEE. CDR3 sequence: CASSSVPTGVTEAFF. For the CDR3, the DNA is TGTGCCAGCAGCTCGGTACCTACAGGGGTCACTGAAGCTTTCTTT.

This clonotype was counted many times. The CDR3 reads CASSQESQGAVKLFF. CDR3 coding DNA: TGCGCCAGCAGCCAAGAGTCACAGGGGGCCGTGAAACTGTTTTTT. V and J are TRBV4-3 and TRBJ1-4; 9 bases map to TRBD1. CDR1 is LGHNA, CDR2 YSLEER, per germline. The CDR3 is made up of 15 amino acids. Trimming cost V 0 bases and J 11 bases; bases outside gene matches: 7.

This clonotype was detected a few times. V is TRBV18 and J is TRBJ2-1; no reliable D call. V lost 2 bases and J lost 3, with 5 bases in between. Germline V gene sequence: CDR1 KGHSH, CDR2 LQKENI. This CDR3 comprises 13 residues. Here the CDR3 reads CASSPMVYNEQFF. The DNA for the CDR3 is TGTGCCAGCTCACCAATGGTCTACAATGAGCAGTTCTTC.

The rearrangement links TRBV28 to TRBJ2-1; D uncertain. The CDR3 runs 14 residues. V lost 4 bases, J lost 4 bases, and 11 bases lay in between. Germline lookup yields CDR1 MDHEN and CDR2 SYDVKM. The CDR3: CASSSPDGYNEQFF. The DNA for the CDR3 is TGTGCCAGCAGTTCCCCGGACGGATACAATGAGCAGTTCTTC.

This clonotype was seen many times. The chain combines TRBV4-3 with TRBJ1-1, with D maybe TRBD1 (6 bases). Between the trimmed V and J ends, which lost 0 bases and 8 bases, there was a span of 10 bases. Looked up from germline, CDR1 is LGHNA and CDR2 is YSLEER. The CDR3 totals 13 residues. For the CDR3, the DNA is TGCGCCAGCAGCCAAGATGAAGGGACAGAAGCTTTCTTT. Translated: CASSQDEGTEAFF.

This clonotype was seen a few times. The chain employs TRBV5-5 and TRBJ2-7, with unresolved D. The ends were cut back, 4 bases at V and 3 bases at J, with 11 bases in the middle. This CDR3 region has 13 residues. Germline lookup yields CDR1 SGHKS and CDR2 YYEKEE (reference sequence). CDR3 sequence (DNA): TGTGCCAGCAGCGTGGCCCTCAACTACGAGCAGTACTTC. It translates to CASSVALNYEQYF.

This clonotype was seen at least ten times. This chain connects TRBV7-2 to TRBJ1-2; D gene ambiguous. The CDR3 runs 17 residues. CDR1 and CDR2 from the germline V gene are SGHTA and FQGNSA. V gave up 5 bases and J gave up 4 bases, with 23 bases separating them. CDR3 amino acids: CASSVPGPSSLSYGYTF. CDR3 bases: TGTGCCAGCAGCGTACCAGGCCCCTCCTCATTGAGCTATGGCTACACCTTC.

This chain connects TRBV19 to TRBJ1-5; 9 bases fit TRBD1. V trimming: 8 bases; J trimming: 2 bases; junction bases outside the gene matches: 10. Per germline, CDR1 LNHDA and CDR2 SQIVND (reference sequence). The CDR3 is made up of 16 amino acids. The CDR3 DNA is TGTGCCAGTGCAACGACAGGGGGATCGGGCAATCAGCCCCAGCATTTT. Translating it yields CASATTGGSGNQPQHF.

Many counts were recorded for this clonotype. The genes are TRBV28 and TRBJ1-2; D remains ambiguous. V lost 9 bases and J 3 bases, leaving 14 bases between the germline ends. Germline V gene lookup returns CDR1 MDHEN and CDR2 SYDVKM. The CDR3 consists of 13 residues. This CDR3 is CASWTDGYYGYTF. In DNA, the CDR3 is TGTGCCAGTTGGACCGACGGCTACTATGGCTACACCTTC.

The DNA for the CDR3 is TGCAGCGGGGGGACTAATTACGAGCAGTACTTC. This gives the protein CSGGTNYEQYF. The genes are TRBV29-1 and TRBJ2-7, with 7 bases fitting TRBD2. The CDR3 runs 11 residues. CDR1 is SQVTM and CDR2 is ANQGSEA in the germline V gene. Unmatched junction bases numbered 4, after V lost 7 bases and J lost 4 bases.

This clonotype has just a few counts. The chain links TRBV28 to TRBJ2-2; a weak D match, TRBD1 (6 bases). CDR1 is MDHEN, CDR2 SYDVKM, per germline. The CDR3 totals 15 residues. Trimming pared 5 bases from V and 4 bases from J, leaving 14 bases between. CDR3 in DNA: TGTGCCAGCAGTACAGCCGGACAGATCACCGGGGAGCTGTTTTTT. It specifies CASSTAGQITGELFF.

The CDR3 DNA sequence: TGTGCCATCAGTGATACCGGCAGGGACGAAAAACTGTTTTTT. Protein: CAISDTGRDEKLFF. The chain employs TRBV10-3 and TRBJ1-4; tentatively, D is TRBD1 (5 bases). With 3 bases removed from V and 8 bases from J, the gap between germline ends came to 13 bases. The CDR3 consists of 14 residues. Germline V gene lookup returns CDR1 ENHRY and CDR2 SYGVKD.

This clonotype was counted at least ten times. The gene calls are TRBV7-9 and TRBJ2-5; D remains unclear. The CDR3 consists of 16 residues. Germline V CDR1 and CDR2: SEHNR, FQNEAQ (reference sequence). V shed 5 bases and J shed 2 bases, with 18 bases lying between them. DNA of the CDR3: TGTGCCAGCAGCCCGCGACCCTGGGCAGAGCAAGAGACCCAGTACTTC. It codes for CASSPRPWAEQETQYF.

In this sample, this clonotype turned up many times. The chain recombines TRBV7-2 with TRBJ1-5; 7 bases match TRBD1. From germline, CDR1 is SGHTA and CDR2 FQGNSA. V trimming: 4 bases; J trimming: 5 bases; junction bases outside the gene matches: 5. CDR3 length: 14 residues. The CDR3 reads CASSSDRAYQPQHF. DNA of the CDR3: TGTGCCAGCAGCTCCGACAGGGCTTATCAGCCCCAGCATTTT.

This clonotype came up a few times. V usage is TRBV7-9 and J usage is TRBJ2-2, with no clear D. V was cut by 6 bases and J by 4 bases, with 12 bases left in between. Germline V gene lookup returns CDR1 SEHNR and CDR2 FQNEAQ (reference sequence). CDR3 size: 14 residues. This CDR3 is CASSSVGVTGELFF. The CDR3 DNA reads as TGTGCCAGCAGTTCTGTTGGGGTCACCGGGGAGCTGTTTTTT.

This clonotype came up many times. The chain employs TRBV5-1 and TRBJ1-1, with D possibly matching TRBD1 (5 bases). Germline V lookup: CDR1 SGHRS, CDR2 YFSETQ. V was shortened by 0 bases and J by 4 bases, with 16 bases between the two germline ends. The CDR3 runs to 16 residues. The CDR3 DNA reads as TGCGCCAGCAGCTTGGGATTTGGGGGAAGTACCACTGAAGCTTTCTTT. Protein sequence: CASSLGFGGSTTEAFF. The full variable domain, its missing parts supplied by reference TRBV5-1 and TRBJ1-1, is KAGVTQTPRYLIKTRGQQVTLSCSPISGHRSVSWYQQTPGQGLQFLFEYFSETQRNKGNFPGRFSGRQFSNSRSEMNVSTLELGDSALYLCASSLGFGGSTTEAFFGQGTRLTVV.

V and J are TRBV5-5 and TRBJ2-4; no reliable D call. CDR3 size: 15 residues. Germline CDR1 is SGHKS and CDR2 is YYEKEE (reference sequence). Trimming took off 1 base at V and 0 bases at J, with 8 bases between the two ends. The CDR3 DNA reads TGTGCCAGCAGCTTGTATCAGGAAGCCAAAAACATTCAGTACTTC. This gives the protein CASSLYQEAKNIQYF. Combining the CDR3 with reference TRBV5-5 and TRBJ2-4 gives the whole variable domain DAGVTQSPTHLIKTRGQQVTLRCSPISGHKSVSWYQQVLGQGPQFIFQYYEKEERGRGNFPDRFSARQFPNYSSELNVNALLLGDSALYLCASSLYQEAKNIQYFGAGTRLSVL.

The gene calls are TRBV13 and TRBJ2-1; D is unclear. The CDR3 consists of 15 residues. Between the trimmed V and J ends, which lost 3 bases and 4 bases, there was a span of 13 bases. The germline CDR1 and CDR2 sequences are PRHDT and FYEKMQ (reference sequence). In nucleotides, the CDR3 is TGTGCCAGCAGCTTCGGAACGGGCCTGTACAATGAGCAGTTCTTC. Protein sequence: CASSFGTGLYNEQFF.

V and J are TRBV30 and TRBJ1-1, with D unresolved. V was cut by 2 bases and J by 6 bases, with 13 bases left in between. Germline V gives CDR1 GTSNPN, CDR2 SVGIG (reference sequence). CDR3 length equals 13 residues. The chain's CDR3 is CAWSKTSLSEAFF. DNA of the CDR3: TGTGCCTGGAGTAAAACCTCGTTATCTGAAGCTTTCTTT.